In this sample, the clone carrying this TCR beta chain turned up many times. What it binds is unknown. This sample was included in a study of regulatory T cells in long-lasting Graves disease. Study-wide results and caveats: Results may be inaccurate due to the small sample size. Persistent Graves' patients showed a TCR diversity that was lower than that of newly diagnosed ones. The persistent group shared 2,741 public clonotypes, more than the roughly 970 shared by new patients.

Investigators prepared the TCR beta libraries by applying iRepertoire HTBI primers and Arm-PCR of CDR3 regions. TCRdb re-derived calls from the multiplex PCR reads in MiXCR, one entry per CDR3 protein. The sample carries over 500,000 distinct CDR3 sequences, roughly a sixth recorded once. Time point indicated: newly diagnosed GD, antithyroid drugs for less than 3 months. From RNA extracted from PBMCs, the TCR library was made. The V segment lost 6 bases and the J segment 3 bases; nucleotides outside the gene matches: 11. Germline loops: CDR1 DFQATT, CDR2 SNEGSKA (reference sequence). This CDR3 comprises 14 residues. These data were also reused for a study on T cells in Graves' hyperthyroidism and ophthalmopathy. Per that paper: Most clonotypes that expanded in the thyroid above 0.001 also showed up in blood.

The receptor was isolated from a man aged 18-30 years with Graves disease. The chain couples TRBV20-1 to TRBJ2-7, with 7 nucleotides matching TRBD1. The sample consisted of peripheral blood mononuclear cells (PBMCs), taken at new diagnosis, from a patient treated with antithyroid drugs. CDR3 nucleotide sequence: TGCAGTGCAGAAGACAGGGATTATGTCTACGAGCAGTACTTC. Its protein product is CSAEDRDYVYEQYF.